Described below is a single TCR beta chain sequence and its context. Its cognate antigen is unknown. CDR1 is ENHRY, CDR2 SYGVKD, per germline. Germline trimming cut 2 bases from V and 0 bases from J; bases unmatched to any gene: 10. The CDR3 is made up of 18 amino acids. These data belong to a study of CD8+CD57+ T cells in acquired aplastic anemia. Study details: Recorded DNA amounts for sorted CD4+ and CD8+ cells had an average of about 3.5 ug.

Points from the study as a whole: With respect to CD8+ Simpson's diversity, patients and controls did not differ significantly.

CDR3 and TCR beta VDJ profiling relied on genomic DNA as the template. TCRdb re-analysed the reads in MiXCR, keeping a single row per CDR3 protein. The sample has 100,000 to 150,000 distinct CDR3 sequences, 40% to 45% seen once. The genes are TRBV10-3 and TRBJ1-5, with 7 bases fitting TRBD1. Material for sequencing was sorted CD4+, CD8+, or CD8+CD57+ T cells (not recorded which) from PBMCs. The clonotype comes from a human donor in good health, serving as a control. CDR3 amino acids: CAISEKGGTVNSNQPQHF. CDR3 DNA sequence: TGTGCCATCAGTGAGAAAGGGGGGACAGTTAATAGCAATCAGCCCCAGCATTTT.